The clone carrying this T cell receptor (beta chain) was counted a single time. Sequenced by immunoSEQ multiplex PCR; TCRdb stores in-frame clones only, minus some. The sample gives roughly 38,000 clones, 70% to 90% of which show up once; roughly 0.53% is in the top ten. The data were taken from a study of OX40 agonist ivuxolimab in advanced cancers. The receptor was isolated from an adult with an advanced solid tumor such as melanoma, head and neck, liver or kidney cancer. The sample here was CD4+ or CD8+ T cells sorted from blood, taken in a trial of the OX40 agonist ivuxolimab.

CDR3 sequence (DNA): TGCGCCAGCAGCCAAGATGGATGGGGGCGGACTGGCACAGATACGCAGTATTTT. It specifies CASSQDGWGRTGTDTQYF. The genes are TRBV4-3 and TRBJ2-3; tentative D call: TRBD1 (6 bases). This CDR3 has 18 amino acids. CDR1 LGHNA and CDR2 YSLEER come from the germline V gene. V was cut by 0 bases and J by 1 base, with 17 bases left in between.